A selection of T cell receptor beta chains follows, all from one sample in a study of shared T cell receptors in the human thymus. TCRdb's copy holds only in-frame clones and misses some; the assay was immunoSEQ multiplex PCR. Found here are 500,000 to 550,000 clones, 70% to 80% of them singletons; the top ten hold roughly 0.013%. These data were also reused for a study on human thymus T cells.

Sequencing input: thymocytes. These receptors all come from a boy under two years old with a congenital heart defect. The CDR3 runs from the conserved cysteine through the conserved F or W. The D gene is left open where the match is weak. Size is stated for part of the rows, as once, few or many counts, or as a class when the clone is expanded.

TRBD2	TRBV27	once	TRBJ2-1	TGTGCCAGCAGTTGCCGAATTAGCGGGGCCAGCTCCTACAATGAGCAGTTCTTC	CASSCRISGASSYNEQFF
TRBD2	TRBV30	NA	TRBJ2-7	TGTGCCTGGAGTCCCCGCGGGAGTGTAAACGAGCAGTACTTC	CAWSPRGSVNEQYF
TRBD1	TRBV29-1	NA	TRBJ2-6	TGCAGCGTTGAAGATCGGGCAGGGGGCGCTCCTGGGGCCAACGTCCTGACTTTC	CSVEDRAGGAPGANVLTF
NA	TRBV4-1	NA	TRBJ2-5	TGCGCCAGCAGCCTACGTTGGGGGGATAAAGAAGAGACCCAGTACTTC	CASSLRWGDKEETQYF
TRBD2	TRBV18	NA	TRBJ2-1	TGTGCCAGCTCCCACGGACTAGCGGGAGCTGCCAATGAGCAGTTCTTC	CASSHGLAGAANEQFF
TRBD2	TRBV30	NA	TRBJ2-3	TGTGCCTGGAGTGACCCGGTGCTAGCGGGCTCCCGCACAGATACGCAGTATTTT	CAWSDPVLAGSRTDTQYF
TRBD2	TRBV19	NA	TRBJ2-1	TGTGCCAGTAGTCCTCGGGGGAGCGGGACTAACCGCAATGAGCAGTTCTTC	CASSPRGSGTNRNEQFF
TRBD1	TRBV7-9	NA	TRBJ2-7	TGTGCCAGCAGCCACAGGGGGGATTCCTACGAGCAGTACTTC	CASSHRGDSYEQYF
NA	TRBV21-1	NA	TRBJ1-5	TGTGCCAGCAGCAAAGGGGCTAAGCAGCCCCAGCATTTT	CASSKGAKQPQHF
NA	TRBV19	NA	TRBJ2-3	TGTGCCAGTAGTACCTTGACTGGACTGGTCGCAGATACGCAGTATTTT	CASSTLTGLVADTQYF
TRBD1	TRBV27	NA	TRBJ2-7	TGTGCCAGCAGCTCCCGGACAGGGCTGCGCGAGCAGTACTTC	CASSSRTGLREQYF
TRBD1	TRBV4-1	NA	TRBJ2-3	TGCGCCAGCAGCCTAGAGGGCAGGGGGCGGGATACGCAGTATTTT	CASSLEGRGRDTQYF
TRBD2	TRBV2	once	TRBJ2-7	TGTGCCAGCAAAAGCGGGATCGCCTACGAGCAGTACTTC	CASKSGIAYEQYF
TRBD2	TRBV7-9	NA	TRBJ2-7	TGTGCCAGCAGCTTAGAGTGCTCTAGCGGGCGGAGCCCCGAGCAGTACTTC	CASSLECSSGRSPEQYF
TRBD2	TRBV19	NA	TRBJ2-1	TGTGCCAGTAGACGATGGACTAGCGGAGGCTACAATGAGCAGTTCTTC	CASRRWTSGGYNEQFF
TRBD1	TRBV4-1	NA	TRBJ2-7	TGCGCCAGCAGCCAGAGCCCGGGACAGAGGTTCGAGCAGTACTTC	CASSQSPGQRFEQYF
TRBD1	TRBV11-3	NA	TRBJ1-3	TGTGCCAGCAGCTTAAGGGACAGGTCTCATTTTTCCTCTGGAAACACCATATATTTT	CASSLRDRSHFSSGNTIYF
TRBD2	TRBV10-2	NA	TRBJ2-3	TGCGCCAGCATGCAGGGGACTAGCGGGAGCGTGGGCACAGATACGCAGTATTTT	CASMQGTSGSVGTDTQYF
TRBD1	TRBV29-1	NA	TRBJ2-1	TGCAGCGTTCGGACAGGGACACTCTCCTACAATGAGCAGTTCTTC	CSVRTGTLSYNEQFF
TRBD2	TRBV7-2	NA	TRBJ2-7	TGTGCCAGCAGCCGAGGGACTAGCGGCGAGCAGTACTTC	CASSRGTSGEQYF
TRBD2	TRBV11-3	NA	TRBJ2-7	TGTGCCAGCAGCCTCGGGAGGATTTACGAGCAGTACTTC	CASSLGRIYEQYF
TRBD2	TRBV27	NA	TRBJ2-7	TGTGCCAGCAGCGCCGTGGGACTAGCGGGAGAGGTTGAGCAGTACTTC	CASSAVGLAGEVEQYF
NA	TRBV7-9	NA	TRBJ2-7	TGTGCCAGCAGCTTAATGTTTAGTTCCTACGAGCAGTACTTC	CASSLMFSSYEQYF
TRBD1	TRBV4-3	NA	TRBJ2-7	TGCGCCAGCAGCCGAGGGACAGGAGGCTACGAGCAGTACTTC	CASSRGTGGYEQYF
TRBD1	TRBV7-9	NA	TRBJ1-2	TGTGCCAGCAGCTCCCCCGGACAGGCTCGGTATGGCTACACCTTC	CASSSPGQARYGYTF
TRBD2	TRBV5-1	NA	TRBJ2-1	TGCGCCAGCAGCTTTAGCGGGAGAGGTTCTGAGCAGTTCTTC	CASSFSGRGSEQFF
NA	TRBV14	NA	TRBJ2-7	TGTGCCAGCAGCCAACCGGGGGGCGGGCCCTACGAGCAGTACTTC	CASSQPGGGPYEQYF
TRBD2	TRBV4-3	NA	TRBJ2-2	TGCGCCAGCAGCCAAGATGGGCGGGGCGGGAGGAACACCGGGGAGCTGTTTTTT	CASSQDGRGGRNTGELFF
TRBD2	TRBV29-1	NA	TRBJ2-1	TGCAGCGTCGGACTAGCGGGAGGTAATGAGCAGTTCTTC	CSVGLAGGNEQFF
TRBD2	TRBV5-6	once	TRBJ2-7	TGTGCCAGCAGCTTATTGACTAGCGGGACCTACGAGCAGTACTTC	CASSLLTSGTYEQYF
NA	TRBV5-6	NA	TRBJ1-1	TGTGCCAGCAACTTGGGGGGGCACGATACTGAAGCTTTCTTT	CASNLGGHDTEAFF
TRBD1	TRBV7-9	NA	TRBJ1-2	TGTGCCAGCAGCGACAGGGATGAAGGCTACACCTTC	CASSDRDEGYTF
TRBD1	TRBV5-4	NA	TRBJ1-2	TGTGCCAGCAGCTTCCGGGACAGGGGGGGGGTTGGCTATGGCTACACCTTC	CASSFRDRGGVGYGYTF
TRBD1	TRBV19	NA	TRBJ1-4	TGTGCCAGTAGTAAATCCGACAGGGGGGCTAATGAAAAACTGTTTTTT	CASSKSDRGANEKLFF
TRBD2	TRBV27	NA	TRBJ2-1	TGTGCCAGCAGTTTACTAGCGGGGACCCGCAATGAGCAGTTCTTC	CASSLLAGTRNEQFF
NA	TRBV7-9	NA	TRBJ1-4	TGTGCCAGCAGCTTAGTGCCTAAACAGGAAAAACTGTTTTTT	CASSLVPKQEKLFF
NA	TRBV27	NA	TRBJ2-7	TGTGCCAGCAGCTCTAAAGCGGGACAACCCTACGAGCAGTACTTC	CASSSKAGQPYEQYF
TRBD1	TRBV6-5	NA	TRBJ1-4	TGTGCCAGCAGTTCTCCCGGGACAGGGGAGAATGAAAAACTGTTTTTT	CASSSPGTGENEKLFF
TRBD1	TRBV28	once	TRBJ2-7	TGTGCCAGCAGCCTAGAGGGTCGTGGGGACAGGGAAGACTCTAGCGCCTACGAGCAGTACTTC	CASSLEGRGDREDSSAYEQYF
TRBD2	TRBV6-5	NA	TRBJ2-5	TGTGCCAGCAGACGCGGGGGGCGTTACCAAGAGACCCAGTACTTC	CASRRGGRYQETQYF